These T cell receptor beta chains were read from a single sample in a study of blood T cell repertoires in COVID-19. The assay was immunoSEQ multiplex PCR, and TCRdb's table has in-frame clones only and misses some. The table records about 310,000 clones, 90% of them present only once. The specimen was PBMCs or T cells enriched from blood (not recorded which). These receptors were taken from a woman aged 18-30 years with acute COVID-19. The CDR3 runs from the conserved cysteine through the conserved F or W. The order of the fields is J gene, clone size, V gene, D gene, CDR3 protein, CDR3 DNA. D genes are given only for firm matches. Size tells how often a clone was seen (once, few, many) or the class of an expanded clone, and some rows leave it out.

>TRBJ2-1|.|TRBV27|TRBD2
CASSNSGRASLSYNEQFF
TGTGCCAGCAGCAATAGCGGGAGGGCCTCATTATCCTACAATGAGCAGTTCTTC
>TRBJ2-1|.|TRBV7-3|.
CASSLVGDSYNEQFF
TGTGCCAGCAGCTTAGTCGGGGACTCCTACAATGAGCAGTTCTTC
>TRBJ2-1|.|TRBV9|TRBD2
CASSGTSGRAAYNEQFF
TGTGCCAGCAGCGGGACTAGCGGGAGGGCCGCCTACAATGAGCAGTTCTTC
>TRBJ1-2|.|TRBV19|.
CASIERGREGGYTF
TGTGCCAGTATCGAGCGGGGGCGCGAAGGGGGCTACACCTTC
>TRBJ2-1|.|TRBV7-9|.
CASRISGLAIYNEQFF
TGTGCCAGCAGAATTAGCGGTCTGGCAATCTACAATGAGCAGTTCTTC
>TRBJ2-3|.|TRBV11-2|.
CASSLGGGLRSDTQYF
TGTGCCAGCAGCTTGGGTGGCGGATTACGGTCAGATACGCAGTATTTT
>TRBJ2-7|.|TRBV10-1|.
CASSDFYEQYF
TGCGCCAGCAGTGACTTCTACGAGCAGTACTTC
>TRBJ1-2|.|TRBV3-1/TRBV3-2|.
CASSQVVGGSGYGYTF
TGTGCCAGCAGCCAAGTCGTCGGGGGGTCAGGCTATGGCTACACCTTC
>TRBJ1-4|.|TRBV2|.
CASSETGPTGEKLFF
TGTGCCAGCAGTGAAACAGGGCCAACAGGAGAAAAACTGTTTTTT
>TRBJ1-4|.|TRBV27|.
CASGSAGATNEKLFF
TGTGCCAGCGGCTCCGCGGGGGCAACTAATGAAAAACTGTTTTTT
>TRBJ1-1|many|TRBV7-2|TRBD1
CASSSQGDTEAFF
TGTGCCAGCAGCTCACAGGGGGACACTGAAGCTTTCTTT
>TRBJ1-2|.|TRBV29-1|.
CSVIPGELGYGYTF
TGCAGCGTGATCCCAGGGGAATTGGGCTATGGCTACACCTTC
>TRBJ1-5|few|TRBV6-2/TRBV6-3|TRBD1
CASTPGQVGQPQHF
TGTGCCAGCACCCCCGGACAGGTGGGTCAGCCCCAGCATTTT
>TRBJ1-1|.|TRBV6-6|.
CASTVEGISEAFF
TGTGCCAGCACCGTGGAGGGGATCTCTGAAGCTTTCTTT
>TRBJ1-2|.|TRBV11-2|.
CASTTGGGYTF
TGTGCCAGCACGACCGGAGGTGGCTACACCTTC
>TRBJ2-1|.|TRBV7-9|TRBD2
CASSWEGNEQFF
TGTGCCAGCAGCTGGGAGGGGAATGAGCAGTTCTTC
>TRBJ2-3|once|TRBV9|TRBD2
CASSLLGGTSGRRSTDTQYF
TGTGCCAGCAGCCTCCTTGGGGGAACTAGCGGGAGAAGGAGCACAGATACGCAGTATTTT
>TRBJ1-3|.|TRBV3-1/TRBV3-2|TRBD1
CASSQGLGTAGNTIYF
TGTGCCAGCAGCCAAGGTCTCGGGACAGCTGGAAACACCATATATTTT